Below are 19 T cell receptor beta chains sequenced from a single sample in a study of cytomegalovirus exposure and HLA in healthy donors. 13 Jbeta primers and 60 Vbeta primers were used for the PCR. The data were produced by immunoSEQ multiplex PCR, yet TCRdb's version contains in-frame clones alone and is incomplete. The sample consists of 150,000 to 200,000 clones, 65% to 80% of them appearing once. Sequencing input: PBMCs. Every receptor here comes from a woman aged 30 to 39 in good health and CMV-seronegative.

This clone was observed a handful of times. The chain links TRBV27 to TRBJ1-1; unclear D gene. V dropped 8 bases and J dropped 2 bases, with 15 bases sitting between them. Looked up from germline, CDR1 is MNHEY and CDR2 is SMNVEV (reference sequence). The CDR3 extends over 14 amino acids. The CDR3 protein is CASRSLSSNTEAFF. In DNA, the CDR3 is TGTGCCAGCCGGAGCCTCAGCTCAAACACTGAAGCTTTCTTT.

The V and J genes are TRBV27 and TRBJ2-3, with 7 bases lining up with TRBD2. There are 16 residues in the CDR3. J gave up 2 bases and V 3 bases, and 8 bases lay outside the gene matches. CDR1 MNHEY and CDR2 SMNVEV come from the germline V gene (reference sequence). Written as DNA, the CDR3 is TGTGCCAGCAGTTTTGGGGCGGGGGACTACACAGATACGCAGTATTTT. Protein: CASSFGAGDYTDTQYF.

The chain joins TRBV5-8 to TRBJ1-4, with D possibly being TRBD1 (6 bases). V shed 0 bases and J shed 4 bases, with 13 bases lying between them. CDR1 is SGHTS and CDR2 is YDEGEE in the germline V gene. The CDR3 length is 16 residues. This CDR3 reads CASSLEGTRINEKLFF. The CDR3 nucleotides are TGTGCCAGCAGCTTGGAAGGGACAAGAATTAATGAAAAACTGTTTTTT.

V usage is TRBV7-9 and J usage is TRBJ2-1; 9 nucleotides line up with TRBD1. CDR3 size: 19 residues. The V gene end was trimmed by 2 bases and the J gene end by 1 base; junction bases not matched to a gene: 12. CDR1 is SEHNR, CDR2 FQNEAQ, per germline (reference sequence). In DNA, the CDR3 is TGTGCCAGCAGCTTAAGAGACAGGGGGTCGCCGTTTTCCTACAATGAGCAGTTCTTC. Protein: CASSLRDRGSPFSYNEQFF. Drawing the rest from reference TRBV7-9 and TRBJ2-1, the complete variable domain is DTGVSQNPRHKITKRGQNVTFRCDPISEHNRLYWYRQTLGQGPEFLTYFQNEAQLEKSRLLSDRFSAERPKGSFSTLEIQRTEQGDSAMYLCASSLRDRGSPFSYNEQFFGPGTRLTVL.

In DNA, the CDR3 is TGTGCCAGCAGTTTATACCCCGAGACAGGGGGCACGTTCGGGGGGCAAGCTTTCTTT. Translation: CASSLYPETGGTFGGQAFF. The rearrangement links TRBV28 to TRBJ1-1; 10 positions match TRBD1. Unmatched junction bases numbered 20, after V lost 1 base and J lost 9 bases. CDR1 and CDR2 (germline): MDHEN, SYDVKM. The CDR3 runs to 19 residues.

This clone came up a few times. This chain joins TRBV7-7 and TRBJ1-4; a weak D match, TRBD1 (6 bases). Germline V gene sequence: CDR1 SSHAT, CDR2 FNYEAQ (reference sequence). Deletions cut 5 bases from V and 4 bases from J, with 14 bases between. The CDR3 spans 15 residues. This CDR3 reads CASSPGVGINEKLFF. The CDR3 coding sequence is TGTGCCAGCAGCCCAGGGGTGGGCATTAATGAAAAACTGTTTTTT.

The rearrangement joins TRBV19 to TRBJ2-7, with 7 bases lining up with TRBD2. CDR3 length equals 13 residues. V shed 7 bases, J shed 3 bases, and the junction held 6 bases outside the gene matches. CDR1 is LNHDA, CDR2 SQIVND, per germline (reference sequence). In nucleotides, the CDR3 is TGTGCCAGTAATAACGGGGGGATCTACGAGCAGTACTTC. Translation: CASNNGGIYEQYF.

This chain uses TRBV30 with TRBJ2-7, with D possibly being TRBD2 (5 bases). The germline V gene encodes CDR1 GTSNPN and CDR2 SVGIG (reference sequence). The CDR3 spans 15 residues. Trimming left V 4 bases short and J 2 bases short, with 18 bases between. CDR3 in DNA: TGTGCCTGGACAGTTCCGGGAAAGTCCACCTACGAGCAGTACTTC. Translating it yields CAWTVPGKSTYEQYF.

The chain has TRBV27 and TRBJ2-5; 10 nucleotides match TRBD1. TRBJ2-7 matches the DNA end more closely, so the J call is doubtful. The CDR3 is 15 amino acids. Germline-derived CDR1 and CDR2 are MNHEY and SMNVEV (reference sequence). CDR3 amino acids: CASSLGGTGDYEQYF. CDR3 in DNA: TGTGCCAGCAGTTTGGGGGGGACAGGGGACTACGAGCAGTACTTC.

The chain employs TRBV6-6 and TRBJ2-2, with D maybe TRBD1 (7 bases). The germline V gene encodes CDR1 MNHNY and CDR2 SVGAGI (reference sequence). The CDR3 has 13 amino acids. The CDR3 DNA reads TGTGCGGAGGGGGCGGCGAACACCGGGGAGCTGTTTTTT. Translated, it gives CAEGAANTGELFF.

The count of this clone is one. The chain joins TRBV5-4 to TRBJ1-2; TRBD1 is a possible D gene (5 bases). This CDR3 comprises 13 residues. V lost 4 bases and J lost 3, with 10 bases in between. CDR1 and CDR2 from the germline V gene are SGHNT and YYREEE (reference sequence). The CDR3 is CASSLDSYYGYTF. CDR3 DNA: TGTGCCAGCAGCCTAGACAGTTACTATGGCTACACCTTC.

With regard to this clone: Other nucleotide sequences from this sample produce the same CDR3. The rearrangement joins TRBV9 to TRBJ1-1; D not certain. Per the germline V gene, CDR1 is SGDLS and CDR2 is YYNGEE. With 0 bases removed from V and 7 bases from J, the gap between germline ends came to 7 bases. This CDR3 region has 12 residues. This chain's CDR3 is CASSVDRGEAFF. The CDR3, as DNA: TGTGCCAGCAGCGTAGATCGGGGTGAAGCTTTCTTT. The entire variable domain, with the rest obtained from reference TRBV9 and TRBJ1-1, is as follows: DSGVTQTPKHLITATGQRVTLRCSPRSGDLSVYWYQQSLDQGLQFLIQYYNGEERAKGNILERFSAQQFPDLHSELNLSSLELGDSALYFCASSVDRGEAFFGQGTRLTVV.

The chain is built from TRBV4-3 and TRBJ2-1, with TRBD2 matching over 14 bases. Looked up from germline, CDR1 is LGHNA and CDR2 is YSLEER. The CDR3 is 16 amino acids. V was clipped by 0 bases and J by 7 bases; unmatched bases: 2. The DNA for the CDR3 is TGCGCCAGCAGCCAAGATGGACTAGCGGGAGGTAATGAGCAGTTCTTC. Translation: CASSQDGLAGGNEQFF.

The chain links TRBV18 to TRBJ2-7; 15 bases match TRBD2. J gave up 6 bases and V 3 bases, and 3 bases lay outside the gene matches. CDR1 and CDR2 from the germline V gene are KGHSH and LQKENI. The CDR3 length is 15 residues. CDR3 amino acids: CASSPGLAGGFEQYF. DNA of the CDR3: TGTGCCAGCTCACCGGGACTAGCGGGAGGCTTCGAGCAGTACTTC.

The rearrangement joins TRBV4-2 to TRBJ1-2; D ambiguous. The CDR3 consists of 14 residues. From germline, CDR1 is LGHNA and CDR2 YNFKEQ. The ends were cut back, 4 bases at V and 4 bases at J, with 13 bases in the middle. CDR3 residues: CASSPGGSIYGYTF. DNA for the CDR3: TGTGCCAGCAGCCCCGGCGGGAGTATCTATGGCTACACCTTC.

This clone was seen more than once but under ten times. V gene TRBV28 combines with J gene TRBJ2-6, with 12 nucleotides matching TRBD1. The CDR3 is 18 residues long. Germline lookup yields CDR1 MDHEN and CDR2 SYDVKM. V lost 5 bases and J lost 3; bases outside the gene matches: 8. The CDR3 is CASSRRDRGHRGANVLTF. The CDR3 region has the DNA TGTGCCAGCAGTCGCCGGGACAGGGGGCACCGTGGGGCCAACGTCCTGACTTTC. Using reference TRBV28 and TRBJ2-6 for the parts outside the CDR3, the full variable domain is DVKVTQSSRYLVKRTGEKVFLECVQDMDHENMFWYRQDPGLGLRLIYFSYDVKMKEKGDIPEGYSVSREKKERFSLILESASTNQTSMYLCASSRRDRGHRGANVLTFGAGSRLTVL.

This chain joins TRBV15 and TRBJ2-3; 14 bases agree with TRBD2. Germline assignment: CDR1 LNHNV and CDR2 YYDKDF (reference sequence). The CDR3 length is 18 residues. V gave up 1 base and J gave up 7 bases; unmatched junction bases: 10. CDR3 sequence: CATSRGTSGGPSHHTQYF. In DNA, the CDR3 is TGTGCCACCAGCAGAGGGACTAGCGGGGGGCCCTCACACCATACGCAGTATTTT.

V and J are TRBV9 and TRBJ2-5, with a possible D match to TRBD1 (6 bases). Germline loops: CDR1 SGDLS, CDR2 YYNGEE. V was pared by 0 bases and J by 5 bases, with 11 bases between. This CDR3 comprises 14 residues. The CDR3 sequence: CASSVGGHRETQYF. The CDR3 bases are TGTGCCAGCAGCGTAGGGGGACACCGTGAGACCCAGTACTTC.

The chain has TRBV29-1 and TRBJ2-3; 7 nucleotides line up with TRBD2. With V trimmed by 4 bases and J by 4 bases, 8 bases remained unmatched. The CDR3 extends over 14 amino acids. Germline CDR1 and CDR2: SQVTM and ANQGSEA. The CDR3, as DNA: TGCAGCGTTGGTACGACTGGGAGGGCAGATACGCAGTATTTT. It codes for CSVGTTGRADTQYF.